The 11 T cell receptor beta chains presented below share a single source sample, sequenced in a study of blood T cells in healthy people across ages. Together with a sample-barcoded 5' primer, a J-beta primer mix was included in a second PCR lasting roughly 6 to 12 cycles. TCRdb fed the 5' RACE reads into MiXCR, producing one record per CDR3 protein. The profile shows roughly 680,000 distinct CDR3 sequences, approximately 49% of them singletons. What was sequenced was blood. The receptors originated from a woman aged 55-75 years in good health.

The chain employs TRBV15 and TRBJ1-4; unclear D gene. This CDR3 region has 14 residues. Per germline, CDR1 LNHNV and CDR2 YYDKDF (reference sequence). The V gene lost 5 bases and the J gene lost 3 bases, with 10 bases spanning the gap. CDR3 in DNA: TGTGCCACCAGCGTCGAGAACTCTAATGAAAAACTGTTTTTT. Its protein product is CATSVENSNEKLFF.

The chain links TRBV6-1 to TRBJ1-1, with D perhaps matching TRBD1 (6 bases). Trimming removed 5 bases at V and 1 base at J, with 11 bases between. This CDR3 has 14 amino acids. Germline V lookup: CDR1 MNHNS, CDR2 SASEGT. This CDR3 is CASSKQGQNTEAFF. CDR3 DNA sequence: TGTGCCAGCAGTAAACAGGGACAGAACACTGAAGCTTTCTTT.

V and J are TRBV25-1 and TRBJ1-1; 9 bases are a match to TRBD1. Germline CDR1 and CDR2: MGHDK and SYGVNS. Trimming at V came to 2 bases and at J to 6 bases, leaving 10 bases not matched to a gene. The CDR3 is 16 amino acids. CDR3 bases: TGTGCCAGCAGTGAAGGGTACAGGGGGCTGAGGGCTGAAGCTTTCTTT. It encodes CASSEGYRGLRAEAFF.

This chain links TRBV29-1 with TRBJ2-1; D not resolved. In germline, CDR1 is SQVTM, CDR2 ANQGSEA. This CDR3 has 14 amino acids. The CDR3 sequence: CALLPRGRDNEQFF. CDR3 nucleotide sequence: TGCGCCCTACTACCCCGTGGCCGGGACAATGAGCAGTTCTTC.

The chain couples TRBV7-2 to TRBJ2-5; no firm D call. V lost 4 bases and J lost 4, with 7 bases in between. The germline V gene encodes CDR1 SGHTA and CDR2 FQGNSA. This CDR3 contains 12 residues. CDR3 region: CASSCPPETQYF. The CDR3, as DNA: TGTGCCAGCAGCTGTCCCCCAGAGACCCAGTACTTC.

The V gene is TRBV6-6, the J gene TRBJ1-2, with D unresolved. Trimming took off 0 bases at V and 5 bases at J, with 7 bases between the two ends. This CDR3 has 13 residues. Germline V gene lookup returns CDR1 MNHNY and CDR2 SVGAGI (reference sequence). CDR3 protein: CASSYSPAYGYTF. CDR3 DNA: TGTGCCAGCAGTTACTCGCCCGCTTATGGCTACACCTTC.

This clonotype was detected a few times. J is TRBJ1-2 and V is TRBV7-2; D might be TRBD1 (5 bases). CDR3 length equals 13 residues. The V end was cut by 1 base, the J end by 7 bases, with 10 bases between. Germline lookup yields CDR1 SGHTA and CDR2 FQGNSA. The chain's CDR3 is CASSLEQGRGYTF. The DNA of the CDR3 is TGTGCCAGCAGCTTAGAGCAGGGTCGTGGCTACACCTTC. The full variable domain, rest sourced from reference TRBV7-2 and TRBJ1-2, is GAGVSQSPSNKVTEKGKDVELRCDPISGHTALYWYRQSLGQGLEFLIYFQGNSAPDKSGLPSDRFSAERTGGSVSTLTIQRTQQEDSAVYLCASSLEQGRGYTFGSGTRLTVV.

This chain joins TRBV3-1 and TRBJ2-3, with 9 bases identical to TRBD2. The CDR3 has 14 residues. CDR1 and CDR2 (germline): LGHDT, YNNKEL (reference sequence). V lost 1 base to trimming and J lost 5 bases; unmatched junction nucleotides: 1. The DNA for the CDR3 is TGTGCCAGCAGCCAAGCACTAGCGGGAGATACGCAGTATTTT. Protein product: CASSQALAGDTQYF.

This clonotype was detected a few times. The chain couples TRBV10-3 to TRBJ2-3; D gene unclear. V was pared by 2 bases and J by 2 bases, with 8 bases between. The germline CDR1 and CDR2 sequences are ENHRY and SYGVKD. The CDR3 is 14 residues long. The CDR3 DNA sequence: TGTGCCATCAGTGAGGCACACCCCACAGATACGCAGTATTTT. Translation gives CAISEAHPTDTQYF.

As for this clonotype: This may stem from a read error, because a much larger clone lies one nucleotide away. This sequence joins TRBV7-2 and TRBJ1-2; 9 positions agree with TRBD1. The CDR3 runs 15 residues. The germline gives CDR1 SGHTA, CDR2 FQGNSA. The CDR3, as DNA: TGTGCCGGCAGCGGAGGGACAGGGAATAACTATGGCTACACCTTC. Amino acid sequence: CAGSGGTGNNYGYTF. The entire variable domain, with the rest obtained from reference TRBV7-2 and TRBJ1-2, is as follows: GAGVSQSPSNKVTEKGKDVELRCDPISGHTALYWYRQSLGQGLEFLIYFQGNSAPDKSGLPSDRFSAERTGGSVSTLTIQRTQQEDSAVYLCAGSGGTGNNYGYTFGSGTRLTVV.

The chain joins TRBV12-3 or TRBV12-4 to TRBJ1-2, with no clear D. The ends were cut back, 3 bases at V and 3 bases at J, with 14 bases in the middle. The CDR3 is 15 amino acids. CDR3 amino acids: CASSLMASWDYGYTF. The CDR3 DNA reads TGTGCCAGCAGTTTGATGGCCAGCTGGGACTATGGCTACACCTTC.